This section outlines one T cell receptor beta chain sequence together with its context. Ten or more counts support this clonotype. Its target antigen remains unknown. Base qualities are missing; no much larger clone stands one base away. This sample was included in a study of identical twins (dated by TCRdb to 2016 to 2017). General notes on the study: TCR alpha and beta repertoires from monozygotic twins, unrelated adults of various ages and cord blood were deep-sequenced to test whether fetal clonotypes persist. To rule out contamination, replicate twin experiments were performed at different times with different library preparation protocols.

Library construction relied on 5' RACE. TCRdb names Illumina HiSeq 2000 as the instrument used. A universal primer binding site was added through template switching, and the final cDNA carried a unique molecular identifier so that TCR cDNA molecules could be counted accurately. Specific primers in the conserved constant-segment region were used to synthesize first-strand cDNA for the TCR alpha and beta chains. To control for contamination, each cDNA library was double barcoded with a SMART-Mk sample barcode plus Illumina barcodes. TruSeq adapter sequences along with Illumina sample barcodes were introduced in two successive PCR steps. Sequencing of the TCR alpha and beta cDNA libraries was done on the Illumina HiSeq platform using custom primers. Concerning the study's data processing: MiGEC was used to process raw reads and extract unique molecular identifiers, and MiXCR was used to find CDR3 positions. For each individual, recombination models were inferred using an EM algorithm with the repgenHMM and IGoR tools. The analysis of shared clonotypes was done with the tcR package in R, with sharing normalized by the product of cloneset sizes. Out-of-frame nonproductive sequences were analyzed to study raw recombination free of thymic and clonal selection effects. The public reads were reprocessed in TCRdb via fastp at Q25 and MiXCR, keeping in-frame beta chains. Rows with a matching CDR3 protein are joined into one entry that keeps the most common DNA and genes. These V and J calls rely on TCRdb rather than the paper's analysis. The sample contains approximately 670,000 distinct CDR3 sequences, 6.1% of them found a single time. The ten largest make up 1.5% to 2% of the sample.

Overall study results and their limits: Compared with coincidental sharing between unrelated individuals, out-of-frame TCR alpha sequences shared between twins showed an excess of sequences with low generation probability. In monozygotic twins, out-of-frame TCR alpha sharing was systematically underestimated by recombination models, although the models agreed with sharing between unrelated individuals. Excess twin sharing in beta out-of-frame sequences was weaker because fewer shared sequences lowered the signal-to-noise ratio. Abundant cord blood beta clonotypes had fewer insertions, young adult naive repertoires showed a similar but weaker trend, and memory repertoires showed no such trend. Because the same donors could not be followed over many years, the conclusions depended on cross-sectional statistical analysis. Invariant T cells such as MAIT and iNKT could partly confound zero-insertion analyses, though diverse VJ usage argued against this for most clonotypes.

All donors were healthy Caucasians. The study also sequenced three unrelated non-twin adults: a male aged 18 to 30, a male aged 50 to 59 and a female aged 50 to 59. Using Miltenyi CD45RO+ enrichment and human naive T-cell isolation kits, memory (CD45RO+) and naive T cells were isolated from PBMC. This sequence was found in a man between 18 and 29 years old in good health. The sequencing sample was made of naive T cells sorted from blood. The sample's cell subset or site label, decoded: cells isolated with a human naive T-cell isolation kit.

The bases read TGCGCCAGCAGCCCCCTACCGGGAGGCACCTTAAACATTCAGTACTTC. Its protein product is CASSPLPGGTLNIQYF. This chain joins TRBV4-1 to TRBJ2-4; 7 bases in the junction line up with TRBD2. V lost 4 bases and J lost 6 bases, and the count of bases not matched to a germline gene is 12. Based on the germline V gene, the CDR1 and CDR2 sequences are MGHRA and YSYEKL. From its cysteine to its phenylalanine, the CDR3 spans 16 amino acids. The retained sequence is limited to the CDR3, 48 bases, with the frame set at the first base.